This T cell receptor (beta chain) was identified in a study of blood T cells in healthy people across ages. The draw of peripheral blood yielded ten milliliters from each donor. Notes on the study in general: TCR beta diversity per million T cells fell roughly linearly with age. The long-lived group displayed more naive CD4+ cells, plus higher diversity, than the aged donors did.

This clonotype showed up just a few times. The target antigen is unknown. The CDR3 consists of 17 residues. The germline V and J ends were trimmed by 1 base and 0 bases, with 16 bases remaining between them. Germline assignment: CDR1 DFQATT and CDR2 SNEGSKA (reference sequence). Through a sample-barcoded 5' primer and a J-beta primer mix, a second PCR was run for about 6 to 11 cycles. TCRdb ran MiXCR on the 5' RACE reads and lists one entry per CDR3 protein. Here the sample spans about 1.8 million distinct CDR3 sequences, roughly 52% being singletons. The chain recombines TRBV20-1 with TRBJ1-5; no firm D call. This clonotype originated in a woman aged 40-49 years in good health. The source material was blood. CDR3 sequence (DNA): TGCAGTGCTAGAGTATATCGAGCGGCTAATAGCAATCAGCCCCAGCATTTT. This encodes CSARVYRAANSNQPQHF.